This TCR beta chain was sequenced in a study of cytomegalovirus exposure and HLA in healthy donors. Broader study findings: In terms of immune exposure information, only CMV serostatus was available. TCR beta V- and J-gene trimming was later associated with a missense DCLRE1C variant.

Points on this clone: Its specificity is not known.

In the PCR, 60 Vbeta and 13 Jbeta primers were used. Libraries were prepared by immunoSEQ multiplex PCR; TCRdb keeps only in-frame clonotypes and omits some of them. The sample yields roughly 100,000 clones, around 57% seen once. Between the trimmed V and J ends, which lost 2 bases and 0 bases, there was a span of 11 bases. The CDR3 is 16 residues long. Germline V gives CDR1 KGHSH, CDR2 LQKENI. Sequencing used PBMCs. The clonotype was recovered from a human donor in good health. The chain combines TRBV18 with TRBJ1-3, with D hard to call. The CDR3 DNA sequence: TGTGCCAGCTCACCAGGCGAGGGAGGCTCTGGAAACACCATATATTTT. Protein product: CASSPGEGGSGNTIYF.